Described below is a single T cell receptor (beta chain) sequence and its context. This table comes from immunoSEQ multiplex PCR, and its TCRdb copy is limited to in-frame clones, with some not included. The sample includes fewer than 200,000 clones, about four fifths of them seen just once. CDR3 size: 13 residues. Germline V gene data show CDR1 as GTSNPN and CDR2 as SVGIG (reference sequence). Deletions cut 5 bases from V and 3 bases from J, with 13 bases between. The data are from a study of blood T cell repertoires in COVID-19. The sequence was obtained from a woman of 80 years or more with COVID-19, enrolled during active disease. The sequencing input was peripheral blood. The chain has TRBV30 and TRBJ1-2; weak D call: TRBD1 (6 bases). As DNA, the CDR3 is TGTGCCTGGCTACAGGACAGCTACTATGGCTACACCTTC. This translates into CAWLQDSYYGYTF.